The 10 T cell receptor beta chains reported below all come from one sample, sequenced in a study of T cell changes during pregnancy in multiple sclerosis. The method was immunoSEQ multiplex PCR; TCRdb's version includes in-frame clones alone and lacks a portion of them. Of 45,000 or so clones in the sample, roughly 93% were seen once. Sequencing input: PBMCs (not recorded whether the cells were cultured). The receptors here all came from a female donor with multiple sclerosis, enrolled in a pregnancy study.

This chain uses TRBV6-1 with TRBJ1-1; TRBD1 might be the D (6 bases). The V gene lost 6 bases and the J gene lost 0 bases, with 11 bases spanning the gap. Germline lookup yields CDR1 MNHNS and CDR2 SASEGT. This CDR3 has 14 residues. CDR3 residues: CASRETGLNTEAFF. CDR3 DNA sequence: TGTGCCAGCAGGGAGACAGGACTGAACACTGAAGCTTTCTTT.

The chain couples TRBV28 to TRBJ2-7; 11 bases line up with TRBD1. With V trimmed by 6 bases and J by 9 bases, 13 bases remained unmatched. CDR3 size: 15 residues. Germline CDR1 and CDR2: MDHEN and SYDVKM. In DNA form, the CDR3 reads TGTGCCAGCAGACCCTCCGGGACAGGGGGTTTTGGGCAGTACTTC. This codes for CASRPSGTGGFGQYF.

This chain uses TRBV5-8 with TRBJ1-3; no clear D. The V gene lost 4 bases and the J gene lost 2 bases, with 13 bases spanning the gap. Per germline, CDR1 SGHTS and CDR2 YDEGEE. This CDR3 contains 15 residues. The CDR3 region is CASSPLWGAGNTIYF. The CDR3 DNA reads as TGTGCCAGCAGCCCTCTGTGGGGTGCTGGAAACACCATATATTTT.

The rearrangement links TRBV4-2 to TRBJ1-5; 8 bases fit TRBD1. Germline V CDR1 and CDR2: LGHNA, YNFKEQ. The CDR3 runs 16 residues. With V trimmed by 1 base and J by 5 bases, 7 bases remained unmatched. In nucleotides, the CDR3 is TGTGCCAGCAGCCAAGGGACCCGCAGGGGGCATCAGCCCCAGCATTTT. This encodes CASSQGTRRGHQPQHF.

Only one count was recorded for this clone. The chain combines TRBV27 with TRBJ2-7; 7 bases agree with TRBD2. This CDR3 spans 14 amino acids. Looked up from germline, CDR1 is MNHEY and CDR2 is SMNVEV (reference sequence). V lost 4 bases, J lost 5 bases, and 8 bases stayed unmatched. The chain's CDR3 is CASSSIGGIDEQYF. The CDR3 coding sequence is TGTGCCAGCAGTTCGATCGGGGGGATCGACGAGCAGTACTTC.

The CDR3 region has the DNA TGTGCCAGCAGTTTACACGGGGAGCTGTTTTTT. This sequence encodes CASSLHGELFF. The chain combines TRBV28 with TRBJ2-2; D gene unclear. CDR1 and CDR2 from the germline V gene are MDHEN and SYDVKM. V was trimmed by 2 bases and J by 7 bases, leaving 2 bases between them. This CDR3 region has 11 residues.

This chain uses TRBV11-2 with TRBJ1-2, with TRBD1 matching over 9 bases. Germline CDR1 and CDR2: SGHAT and FQNNGV. This CDR3 region has 15 residues. The J segment lost 4 bases and the V segment lost 4 bases, leaving 7 bases of the junction unmatched. CDR3 loop: CASSSTDRGSYGYTF. For the CDR3, the DNA is TGTGCCAGCAGCTCCACGGACAGGGGCTCCTATGGCTACACCTTC. Full variable domain (rest looked up from reference TRBV11-2 and TRBJ1-2): EAGVAQSPRYKIIEKRQSVAFWCNPISGHATLYWYQQILGQGPKLLIQFQNNGVVDDSQLPKDRFSAERLKGVDSTLKIQPAKLEDSAVYLCASSSTDRGSYGYTFGSGTRLTVV.

The rearrangement links TRBV12-2 to TRBJ2-1. TRBV12-2 is deemed a pseudogene. This CDR3 region has 15 residues. The CDR3 nucleotides are TGTGCAAGTCGCAAAAAGGTCGCCGGGGCCGATGAGCAGTTCTTC. Protein: CASRKKVAGADEQFF.

This chain links TRBV5-1 with TRBJ2-7; D perhaps matches TRBD1 (5 bases). The ends were cut back, 3 bases at V and 6 bases at J, with 28 bases in the middle. The germline V gene encodes CDR1 SGHRS and CDR2 YFSETQ. The CDR3 contains 18 residues. The CDR3 DNA sequence: TGCGCCAGCAGCTCTACAATGCGGACACCTTATACCCTCGTCGAGCAGTACTTC. Encoded protein: CASSSTMRTPYTLVEQYF.

This chain links TRBV6-1 with TRBJ2-3; tentatively, D is TRBD1 or TRBD2 (6 bases each). Germline-derived CDR1 and CDR2 are MNHNS and SASEGT. This CDR3 comprises 15 residues. V lost 7 bases and J 1 base, leaving 15 bases between the germline ends. CDR3 sequence reads: CASTPGGLGTDTQYF. The CDR3 DNA reads as TGTGCCAGCACCCCCGGGGGCCTCGGCACAGATACGCAGTATTTT.